Following are 18 T cell receptor beta chains from one sample sequenced in a study of cytomegalovirus exposure and HLA in healthy donors. The PCR ran on 60 Vbeta and 13 Jbeta primers. Only in-frame clones appear in the TCRdb table, and some are missing; sequencing was by immunoSEQ multiplex PCR. Here the sample spans about 150,000 clones, over 65% being singletons. The sample comprised PBMCs. These receptors all stem from a middle-aged woman in good health and CMV-seronegative.

The V and J genes are TRBV2 and TRBJ1-1; D is unclear. The germline V and J ends were trimmed by 6 bases and 4 bases, with 15 bases remaining between them. Looked up from germline, CDR1 is SNHLY and CDR2 is FYNNEI. The CDR3 contains 14 residues. The DNA for the CDR3 is TGTGCCAGCAGCTCCTATCGTACGAGCACTGAAGCTTTCTTT. This gives the protein CASSSYRTSTEAFF.

This clone occurred a few times. The rearrangement links TRBV4-2 to TRBJ2-1; TRBD2 matches at 8 bases. In germline, CDR1 is LGHNA, CDR2 YNFKEQ. The V segment lost 0 bases and the J segment 4 bases; nucleotides outside the gene matches: 5. The CDR3 runs to 16 residues. CDR3 DNA: TGTGCCAGCAGCCAAGAAAGCGGGAGAACGTACAATGAGCAGTTCTTC. Protein sequence: CASSQESGRTYNEQFF.

The chain combines TRBV10-1 with TRBJ2-1; the match to TRBD2 covers 11 bases. The ends lost 5 bases at V and 12 bases at J; junction bases unmatched: 9. The CDR3 length is 14 residues. The germline V gene encodes CDR1 WNHNN and CDR2 SYGVQD (reference sequence). The chain's CDR3 is CASSMTSGANVQFF. The CDR3 bases are TGCGCCAGCAGTATGACTAGCGGGGCTAACGTGCAGTTCTTC.

The chain couples TRBV7-9 to TRBJ2-1, with D uncertain. CDR1 is SEHNR, CDR2 FQNEAQ, per germline (reference sequence). The ends were cut back, 11 bases at V and 5 bases at J, with 16 bases in the middle. The CDR3 consists of 13 residues. In DNA, the CDR3 is TGTGCCGTAGTCCAGCGTCTTGACAATGAGCAGTTCTTC. Translating gives CAVVQRLDNEQFF.

This clone was observed a handful of times. The chain is built from TRBV7-2 and TRBJ2-1; 8 bases match TRBD2. The V segment lost 5 bases and the J segment 6 bases; nucleotides outside the gene matches: 9. This CDR3 has 15 amino acids. Germline V gene sequence: CDR1 SGHTA, CDR2 FQGNSA. For the CDR3, the DNA is TGTGCCAGCAGCCCAACCCCCGGGACTAGCAATGAGCAGTTCTTC. It specifies CASSPTPGTSNEQFF.

The chain's CDR3 is CASTLYQGWETQYF. The CDR3 DNA follows: TGCGCCAGCACCCTTTATCAGGGGTGGGAGACCCAGTACTTC. The chain uses TRBV5-1 and TRBJ2-5; possible D gene TRBD1, 6 bases. The CDR3 runs to 14 residues. With 6 bases removed from V and 5 bases from J, the gap between germline ends came to 17 bases. CDR1 and CDR2 (germline): SGHRS, YFSETQ. The whole variable domain, filled in from reference TRBV5-1 and TRBJ2-5, reads KAGVTQTPRYLIKTRGQQVTLSCSPISGHRSVSWYQQTPGQGLQFLFEYFSETQRNKGNFPGRFSGRQFSNSRSEMNVSTLELGDSALYLCASTLYQGWETQYFGPGTRLLVL.

The chain recombines TRBV30 with TRBJ2-2; D remains ambiguous. Germline values: CDR1 GTSNPN, CDR2 SVGIG (reference sequence). The CDR3 contains 14 residues. With 0 bases removed from V and 5 bases from J, the gap between germline ends came to 10 bases. The CDR3 DNA reads as TGTGCCTGGAGTGTTCGACACCCGACCGGGGAGCTGTTTTTT. Its translation: CAWSVRHPTGELFF.

Worth noting for this clone: The final CDR3 position lacks the conserved phenylalanine or tryptophan, pointing to a likely read error. This rearrangement joins TRBV5-1 to TRBJ1-1, with D tentatively TRBD1 (6 bases). Germline CDR1 reads SGHRS; CDR2 reads YFSETQ. V dropped 4 bases and J dropped 0 bases, with 19 bases sitting between them. CDR3 size: 17 residues. CDR3 DNA sequence: TGCGCCAGCAGCGGCGGCTCAGGGGCCCCCCTGAACACTGAAGCTTTCGTT. It translates to CASSGGSGAPLNTEAFV.

The genes are TRBV7-8 and TRBJ1-6, with a weak D call TRBD1 (5 bases). The V end lost 7 bases, the J end lost 9 bases, and 19 bases lay between the germline ends. Germline-derived CDR1 and CDR2 are SGHVS and FQNEAQ. The CDR3 has 15 amino acids. The CDR3 here is CASKNMRGGGSPLHF. In DNA, the CDR3 is TGTGCCAGCAAGAATATGCGGGGGGGAGGTTCACCCCTCCACTTT.

The gene calls are TRBV5-1 and TRBJ1-2, with D possibly matching TRBD1 (6 bases). Germline V gives CDR1 SGHRS, CDR2 YFSETQ. The ends were cut back, 8 bases at V and 0 bases at J, with 17 bases in the middle. The CDR3 loop spans 15 amino acids. CDR3 protein: CASRGGGDSNYGYTF. CDR3 DNA: TGCGCCAGTAGAGGGGGGGGCGATTCTAACTATGGCTACACCTTC.

The chain links TRBV2 to TRBJ1-2; 8 bases are shared with TRBD1. V was clipped by 7 bases and J by 8 bases; unmatched bases: 9. CDR1 is SNHLY and CDR2 is FYNNEI in the germline V gene. The CDR3 spans 13 residues. DNA of the CDR3: TGTGCCAGCATATTCGGGACAGGTGGCGGCTACACCTTC. Amino acids: CASIFGTGGGYTF. The entire variable domain, with the rest obtained from reference TRBV2 and TRBJ1-2, is as follows: EPEVTQTPSHQVTQMGQEVILRCVPISNHLYFYWYRQILGQKVEFLVSFYNNEISEKSEIFDDQFSVERPDGSNFTLKIRSTKLEDSAMYFCASIFGTGGGYTFGSGTRLTVV.

The chain employs TRBV7-9 and TRBJ2-7; 7 positions match TRBD1. The germline CDR1 and CDR2 sequences are SEHNR and FQNEAQ (reference sequence). Germline trimming cut 3 bases from V and 6 bases from J; bases unmatched to any gene: 8. The CDR3 contains 14 residues. In DNA, the CDR3 is TGTGCCAGCAGCTTGACAGGGTCAGAGGCCGAGCAGTACTTC. This codes for CASSLTGSEAEQYF.

The chain combines TRBV5-6 with TRBJ1-5; D ambiguous. Trimming shortened V by 0 bases and J by 4 bases, and 8 bases separated the two germline ends. Germline loops: CDR1 SGHDT, CDR2 YYEEEE. CDR3 length: 14 amino acids. The CDR3 reads CASSLAVSNQPQHF. CDR3 DNA sequence: TGTGCCAGCAGCTTGGCAGTTTCTAATCAGCCCCAGCATTTT. The whole variable domain, filled in from reference TRBV5-6 and TRBJ1-5, reads DAGVTQSPTHLIKTRGQQVTLRCSPKSGHDTVSWYQQALGQGPQFIFQYYEEEERQRGNFPDRFSGHQFPNYSSELNVNALLLGDSALYLCASSLAVSNQPQHFGDGTRLSIL.

The chain couples TRBV28 to TRBJ1-2, with TRBD1 identical over 10 bases. The length of the CDR3 is 16 residues. V lost 5 bases, J lost 5 bases, and 11 bases stayed unmatched. Per germline, CDR1 MDHEN and CDR2 SYDVKM. The CDR3 nucleotides read TGTGCCAGCAGTCTCCCCCTCGGACAGGGGGTATATGGCTACACCTTC. Protein sequence: CASSLPLGQGVYGYTF.

The chain couples TRBV6-1 to TRBJ2-7; D is possibly TRBD2 (6 bases). The CDR3 length is 13 residues. CDR1 is MNHNS and CDR2 is SASEGT in the germline V gene. V lost 3 bases to trimming and J lost 1 base, with 7 bases between them. The CDR3 here is CASSDGRSYEQYF. In nucleotides, the CDR3 is TGTGCCAGCAGTGACGGGAGATCCTACGAGCAGTACTTC.

The J gene is TRBJ1-1, the V gene TRBV28; D is unclear. The germline V gene encodes CDR1 MDHEN and CDR2 SYDVKM. Trimming shortened V by 7 bases and J by 5 bases, and 17 bases separated the two germline ends. The CDR3 has 14 amino acids. CDR3 in DNA: TGTGCCAGCAATATGGAGGGTAGTTGGACTGAAGCTTTCTTT. Translated: CASNMEGSWTEAFF. Full variable domain (missing parts from reference TRBV28 and TRBJ1-1): DVKVTQSSRYLVKRTGEKVFLECVQDMDHENMFWYRQDPGLGLRLIYFSYDVKMKEKGDIPEGYSVSREKKERFSLILESASTNQTSMYLCASNMEGSWTEAFFGQGTRLTVV.

This clone was recorded a few times. V and J are TRBV5-1 and TRBJ2-3; TRBD2 matches 8 bases. The CDR3 is 15 residues long. The germline gives CDR1 SGHRS, CDR2 YFSETQ. The J segment lost 1 base and the V segment lost 1 base, leaving 2 bases of the junction unmatched. The CDR3 nucleotides read TGCGCCAGCAGCTTGACTAGCGGTCGCACAGATACGCAGTATTTT. Protein sequence: CASSLTSGRTDTQYF.

The V and J genes are TRBV19 and TRBJ2-7; 8 bases align to TRBD2. CDR3 length: 14 amino acids. Germline V CDR1 and CDR2: LNHDA, SQIVND (reference sequence). V lost 2 bases and J lost 5; bases outside the gene matches: 5. In DNA, the CDR3 is TGTGCCAGTAGTATATCAGCGGGGGACGACGAGCAGTACTTC. It yields the protein CASSISAGDDEQYF. Together with reference TRBV19 and TRBJ2-7, the CDR3 gives the full variable domain: DGGITQSPKYLFRKEGQNVTLSCEQNLNHDAMYWYRQDPGQGLRLIYYSQIVNDFQKGDIAEGYSVSREKKESFPLTVTSAQKNPTAFYLCASSISAGDDEQYFGPGTRLTVT.